This TCR beta chain is drawn from a study of beta chain features in type 1 diabetes. Comment on this clone: Its cognate antigen is unknown.

The CDR3 sequence is 14 residues long. Germline V gene data show CDR1 as LNHDA and CDR2 as SQIVND (reference sequence). The germline V and J ends were trimmed by 5 bases and 2 bases, with 13 bases remaining between them. Study outcomes and limitations: Naive, central memory and Treg TCRB repertoires appeared more alike in patients than in healthy donors.

What was sequenced were expressed TCRB transcripts, since all of the isolated RNA had been reverse transcribed. Here immunoSEQ multiplex PCR was the method, and the copy in TCRdb shows in-frame clones only, minus some. There are hundreds of thousands of clones in the sample; 15% to 17% occur only once, and about 0.087% lies in the top ten. The chain employs TRBV19 and TRBJ2-7; weak D call: TRBD1 (5 bases). This receptor was taken from a man aged 18-30 years in good health. Sequenced input: naive CD4+ T cells from blood. The CDR3 DNA reads TGTGCCAGTAGTCTTGGACAAGGGCCCTACGAGCAGTACTTC. Residues: CASSLGQGPYEQYF.